A single T cell receptor (beta chain) is shown here with its context. Participants spanned ages roughly 18 to 95 years and resided in fewer than 30 US areas. As handled by the study authors: Researchers report that nucleated cell counts were estimated from reference gene primer amplification. Assay used: immunoSEQ multiplex PCR; TCRdb lists only in-frame clones, some missing. V, J and clone size are taken as reported in that table, and D and trimming were inferred from the DNA itself. Among 150,000 or so clones listed, more than 75% were seen once. The source of the sample is a study of blood T cell repertoires in COVID-19. The sample consisted of PBMCs or T cells enriched from blood (not recorded which). The source is a woman aged 50 to 60 who had recovered from COVID-19.

The CDR3 nucleotides are TGTGCCAGCAGCTTACTGCAGGGGGGAAACACCATATATTTT. Amino acids: CASSLLQGGNTIYF. The chain uses TRBV7-9 and TRBJ1-3, with D possibly matching TRBD1 (6 bases). Germline V gene data show CDR1 as SEHNR and CDR2 as FQNEAQ (reference sequence). The ends were cut back, 2 bases at V and 4 bases at J, with 9 bases in the middle. This CDR3 is 14 amino acids long.